The 4 T cell receptor beta chains in this list originate from one sample, sequenced in a study of cytomegalovirus exposure and HLA in healthy donors. Clones were read by immunoSEQ multiplex PCR, and TCRdb kept only the in-frame ones, dropping some. The sample records about 130,000 clones, 75% to 90% being singletons. The specimen sequenced was PBMCs. The receptors were gathered from a young woman in good health and CMV-seronegative.

The genes are TRBV18 and TRBJ1-1; 7 nucleotides line up with TRBD1. Germline V gene lookup returns CDR1 KGHSH and CDR2 LQKENI. The CDR3 has 17 amino acids. V was pared by 4 bases and J by 4 bases, with 15 bases of the junction left unmatched. This chain's CDR3 is CASSLGLDRVRGTEAFF. The CDR3 DNA is TGTGCCAGCTCACTGGGGCTAGACAGGGTACGAGGCACTGAAGCTTTCTTT. Drawing the rest from reference TRBV18 and TRBJ1-1, the complete variable domain is NAGVMQNPRHLVRRRGQEARLRCSPMKGHSHVYWYRQLPEEGLKFMVYLQKENIIDESGMPKERFSAEFPKEGPSILRIQQVVRGDSAAYFCASSLGLDRVRGTEAFFGQGTRLTVV.

This clone appeared a single time. The V gene is TRBV28, the J gene TRBJ2-2; 7 bases map to TRBD1. Germline V gives CDR1 MDHEN, CDR2 SYDVKM. V lost 6 bases to trimming and J lost 2 bases; unmatched junction nucleotides: 6. The CDR3 contains 15 residues. The CDR3 bases are TGTGCCAGCAGGTCCGACAGGGAAAACACCGGGGAGCTGTTTTTT. It codes for CASRSDRENTGELFF.

V and J are TRBV6-1 and TRBJ2-3; no firm D call. Germline V gene data show CDR1 as MNHNS and CDR2 as SASEGT. The CDR3 loop spans 11 amino acids. V shed 3 bases and J shed 5 bases, with 3 bases lying between them. This CDR3 reads CASSDVDTQYF. CDR3 nucleotides: TGTGCCAGCAGTGACGTAGATACGCAGTATTTT.

The chain couples TRBV7-8 to TRBJ1-2; no firm D call. The ends were cut back, 0 bases at V and 6 bases at J, with 23 bases in the middle. This CDR3 contains 18 residues. The V gene's germline CDR1 is SGHVS and CDR2 FQNEAQ. The CDR3 DNA reads TGTGCCAGCAGCTTAGCGGAGGATGGGTGGGGTATTAGGGATGGCTACACCTTC. This gives the protein CASSLAEDGWGIRDGYTF.